This T cell receptor (beta chain) comes out of a study of cytomegalovirus exposure and HLA in healthy donors. This CDR3 region has 13 residues. CDR1 is SGHDN and CDR2 is FVKESK in the germline V gene. V was cut by 6 bases and J by 3 bases, with 8 bases left in between. Sampled while nominally healthy, donors likely had unrecorded immune exposures. As regards this clone: The antigen is not known.

Study-wide results and limits: In an earlier analysis, about 87% or about 30%: the productive usage of most TCR beta V segments. Reportedly, TCR beta sequences accurately predicted HLA-A and HLA-B alleles in most subjects. HLA alleles were associated with 16,000 or so TCR beta sequences in a later analysis at 0.05 false discovery rate.

PCR employed 60 Vbeta and 13 Jbeta primers. Profiled with immunoSEQ multiplex PCR; TCRdb holds only in-frame clones, not every one. This sample carries around 110,000 clones, about four fifths of them seen once, and the ten largest clones take around 4.3%. The sequencing input was PBMCs. The source of this sequence is a man aged 30 to 45 in good health and CMV-seropositive. The rearrangement joins TRBV14 to TRBJ1-4; no clear D. The CDR3 sequence is CASRRQANEKLFF. DNA of the CDR3: TGTGCCAGCAGAAGGCAGGCTAATGAAAAACTGTTTTTT.